Included here is one TCR beta chain sequence, with context. Its antigen is not known. The length of the CDR3 is 13 residues. Per germline, CDR1 SGHRS and CDR2 YFSETQ. Trimming pared 4 bases from V and 2 bases from J, leaving 6 bases between. The time point denotes: week 35, safety follow-up. It was 300 ug of mutant IDH1 20-mer peptide that made up each vaccine dose, given with topical imiquimod. The data belong to a study of a mutant IDH1 vaccine in newly diagnosed glioma. Whole-study context: Initiation of the vaccine course occurred 4-6 weeks after radiotherapy alone, or alongside temozolomide cycles. Week 35 was safety follow-up visit V12; week 47 was end-of-study visit V13.

Clones were read by immunoSEQ multiplex PCR, and TCRdb kept only the in-frame ones, dropping some. The repertoire has around 54,000 clones, 70% to 90% of them found once; the top ten carry about 1.6%. The V gene is TRBV5-1, the J gene TRBJ2-2; unclear D gene. The sequences come from PBMCs, collected from a glioma patient whose treatment included an IDH1 peptide vaccine. The clonotype was recovered from a man aged 35 to 55 with glioma. Here the CDR3 reads CASSIANTGELFF. CDR3 in DNA: TGCGCCAGCAGCATAGCTAACACCGGGGAGCTGTTTTTT.